This passage covers 10 T cell receptor beta chains from one sample sequenced in a study of blood T cells in healthy people across ages. A sample-barcoded 5' primer and a J-beta primer mix were used in a second PCR of about 6 to 11 cycles. TCRdb ran MiXCR on the 5' RACE reads and lists one entry per CDR3 protein. The table has approximately 680,000 distinct CDR3 sequences, approximately 30% seen once. Sequenced sample: blood. The receptors shown here come from a woman of 80 years or more in good health.

This chain joins TRBV6-6 and TRBJ2-1, with D perhaps matching TRBD2 (5 bases). CDR1 MNHNY and CDR2 SVGAGI come from the germline V gene (reference sequence). Deletions cut 7 bases from V and 9 bases from J, with 16 bases between. The length of the CDR3 is 13 residues. CDR3: CASTLGLWGEQFF. CDR3 DNA: TGTGCCAGCACCCTCGGACTCTGGGGTGAGCAGTTCTTC.

The table lists this clonotype with many counts. This chain uses TRBV18 with TRBJ2-3, with TRBD2 identical over 15 bases. This CDR3 is built from 17 residues. Losses at the gene ends were 2 bases for V and 5 bases for J; bases not matched to a gene: 5. The germline V gene has CDR1 KGHSH and CDR2 LQKENI. CDR3 sequence reads: CASSPGLAGGMEDTQYF. The CDR3 DNA sequence: TGTGCCAGCTCACCAGGACTAGCGGGGGGGATGGAAGATACGCAGTATTTT.

A word on this clonotype: This may arise from a read error, as a much more abundant clone is one base away. The chain is built from TRBV12-3 or TRBV12-4 and TRBJ2-5; 8 bases are shared with TRBD1. The CDR3 is made up of 15 amino acids. V dropped 5 bases and J dropped 11; count of bases not matched to a gene: 16. The CDR3 sequence is CASSLRAGGRDEQYF. The CDR3 DNA is TGTGCCAGCAGTCTGAGGGCAGGGGGCAGGGATGAGCAGTACTTC.

This clonotype was observed a few times. A clone one base away is much larger, so this may be a read error. The rearrangement uses TRBV5-5 and TRBJ2-1, with unresolved D. From germline, CDR1 is SGHKS and CDR2 YYEKEE (reference sequence). The CDR3 extends over 15 amino acids. The ends were cut back, 0 bases at V and 13 bases at J, with 20 bases in the middle. The CDR3 region is CASSLAGLRQETQFF. DNA for the CDR3: TGTGCCAGCAGCTTGGCCGGGCTCCGGCAAGAGACCCAGTTCTTC.

This chain connects TRBV7-9 to TRBJ2-2; TRBD2 might be the D (5 bases). There are 12 residues in the CDR3. Per germline, CDR1 SEHNR and CDR2 FQNEAQ (reference sequence). Trimming shortened V by 9 bases and J by 3 bases, and 8 bases separated the two germline ends. CDR3 loop: CASLGDTGELFF. In DNA form, the CDR3 reads TGTGCCAGTCTCGGGGACACCGGGGAGCTGTTTTTT.

The chain employs TRBV6-5 and TRBJ1-1, with D hard to call. V dropped 7 bases and J dropped 3 bases, with 18 bases sitting between them. This CDR3 is 15 amino acids long. Germline assignment: CDR1 MNHEY and CDR2 SVGAGI. CDR3 protein: CASTALGVEYTEAFF. The CDR3 DNA reads TGTGCCAGCACCGCTTTGGGAGTCGAGTACACTGAAGCTTTCTTT.

A few counts support this clonotype. The rearrangement joins TRBV5-5 to TRBJ1-5, with D perhaps TRBD1 (5 bases). This CDR3 comprises 16 residues. Trimming left V 4 bases short and J 7 bases short, with 21 bases between. The germline CDR1 and CDR2 sequences are SGHKS and YYEKEE (reference sequence). For the CDR3, the DNA is TGTGCCAGCAGCCTCAGCGACGTTGAGGGGAGGCAGCCCCAGCATTTT. Translated, it gives CASSLSDVEGRQPQHF.

J is TRBJ1-2 and V is TRBV29-1, with D perhaps matching TRBD1 (6 bases). V lost 3 bases and J lost 3, with 11 bases in between. The CDR3 sequence is 13 residues long. Germline CDR1 reads SQVTM; CDR2 reads ANQGSEA. In DNA, the CDR3 is TGCAGCGTTGAGACAGGAACGTACTATGGCTACACCTTC. Translated: CSVETGTYYGYTF.

This clonotype was seen at least ten times. The CDR3 here is CASSESPGHRSYGYTF. CDR3 coding DNA: TGCGCCAGCAGCGAATCTCCAGGGCACCGCTCCTATGGCTACACCTTC. V gene TRBV5-1 combines with J gene TRBJ1-2; TRBD1 is a possible D gene (5 bases). CDR3 size: 16 residues. V lost 4 bases to trimming and J lost 4 bases, with 20 bases between them. CDR1 and CDR2 (germline): SGHRS, YFSETQ.

On this clonotype itself: Because it lacks the conserved phenylalanine or tryptophan at the end, this CDR3 is likely a read error. This chain links TRBV9 with TRBJ1-1, with TRBD1 matching over 7 bases. Germline V gene lookup returns CDR1 SGDLS and CDR2 YYNGEE. The V gene end was trimmed by 3 bases and the J gene end by 11 bases; junction bases not matched to a gene: 16. This CDR3 comprises 15 residues. CDR3 in DNA: TGTGCCAGCAGCGATGAGGACAGGCACCTAACAGCGGCTTTCTTG. Its translation: CASSDEDRHLTAAFL.